These 8 T cell receptor beta chains originate from one sample sequenced in a study of a mutant IDH1 vaccine in newly diagnosed glioma (dated by TCRdb to the early 2020s). The library was made by the immunoSEQ multiplex PCR assay. TCRdb limited this immuneACCESS table to in-frame rearrangements with V and J called. A share of clones is missing; checked studies link under half to unresolved V genes, and the rest is unexplained. Present in this sample are about 38,000 clones, around nine tenths of which were seen just once. 15% to 20% of the sample rests with the top ten. What the time point label conveys for this sample: baseline, week 1 (first vaccination visit). What the treatment or condition label conveys for this sample: pre-vaccination baseline after standard-of-care therapy. The input for sequencing was PBMCs, taken from a glioma patient treated with radiotherapy, temozolomide or both. The receptors stem from a man between 18 and 35 years old with glioma.

The genes are TRBV4-1 and TRBJ2-3, with a possible D match to TRBD2 (6 bases). Deletions cut 3 bases from V and 2 bases from J, with 12 bases between. The CDR3 runs to 15 residues. The germline gives CDR1 MGHRA, CDR2 YSYEKL. The CDR3 spells CASSHRESFTDTQYF. For the CDR3, the DNA is TGCGCCAGCAGCCACCGGGAGAGCTTCACAGATACGCAGTATTTT.

V is TRBV4-1 and J is TRBJ1-5; no clear D. Trimming removed 2 bases from V and 7 bases from J, with 12 bases in between. Germline CDR1 MGHRA, CDR2 YSYEKL. The CDR3 sequence is 14 residues long. In DNA, the CDR3 is TGCGCCAGCAGCCAAATCCCAAGCGGCCAGCCCCAGCATTTT. This encodes CASSQIPSGQPQHF.

This clone has just one count. The J gene is TRBJ2-3, the V gene TRBV29-1; 8 nucleotides agree with TRBD1. Germline trimming cut 6 bases from V and 4 bases from J; bases unmatched to any gene: 6. This CDR3 has 13 amino acids. The germline V gene encodes CDR1 SQVTM and CDR2 ANQGSEA. DNA of the CDR3: TGCAGCGTGAACGGACAGGGACCAGATACGCAGTATTTT. Translated: CSVNGQGPDTQYF.

V is TRBV19 and J is TRBJ2-7; 8 bases line up with TRBD2. V gave up 5 bases and J gave up 2 bases; unmatched junction bases: 5. The CDR3 contains 14 residues. CDR1 LNHDA and CDR2 SQIVND come from the germline V gene (reference sequence). As DNA, the CDR3 is TGTGCCAGTAGTGGAAGCGGGAGCCCCTACGAGCAGTACTTC. Encoded protein: CASSGSGSPYEQYF.

The chain recombines TRBV4-2 with TRBJ2-5; the D gene could be TRBD1 or TRBD2 (6 bases each). CDR3 length: 18 amino acids. From germline, CDR1 is LGHNA and CDR2 YNFKEQ. Deletions cut 0 bases from V and 4 bases from J, with 21 bases between. CDR3 sequence: CASSQDNTPGGGGETQYF. In DNA form, the CDR3 reads TGTGCCAGCAGCCAAGATAACACCCCCGGAGGAGGGGGAGAGACCCAGTACTTC.

This clone was observed a handful of times. V is TRBV6-5 and J is TRBJ2-1; a weak D match, TRBD2 (6 bases). The CDR3 covers 14 residues. Trimming shortened V by 5 bases and J by 4 bases, and 12 bases separated the two germline ends. The germline V gene encodes CDR1 MNHEY and CDR2 SVGAGI. CDR3 in DNA: TGTGCCAGCAGTCGGGACTTGGATTACAATGAGCAGTTCTTC. Protein: CASSRDLDYNEQFF.

This clone was counted a single time. The chain joins TRBV7-2 to TRBJ1-4, with TRBD1 identical over 7 bases. Looked up from germline, CDR1 is SGHTA and CDR2 is FQGNSA. The CDR3 length is 15 residues. Unmatched junction bases numbered 6, after V lost 5 bases and J lost 3 bases. CDR3 DNA: TGTGCCAGCAGCCGGGCGGGGACAGCTAATGAAAAACTGTTTTTT. Its translation: CASSRAGTANEKLFF.

This clone came up a few times. This rearrangement joins TRBV27 to TRBJ1-1; 9 bases agree with TRBD1. With 9 bases clipped from V and 6 bases from J, the junction kept 8 bases outside the gene matches. Germline V lookup: CDR1 MNHEY, CDR2 SMNVEV (reference sequence). The CDR3 is 13 residues long. CDR3 protein: CASTGGQGAEAFF. DNA of the CDR3: TGTGCCAGTACAGGGGGCCAGGGGGCTGAAGCTTTCTTT.